One sample yielded the 16 T cell receptor beta chains listed below, sequenced in a study of blood T cell repertoires in COVID-19. The data were produced by immunoSEQ multiplex PCR, yet TCRdb's version contains in-frame clones alone and is incomplete. The table lists about 90,000 clones, about 89% of them singletons. Sample: peripheral blood. These TCRs come from a man aged 45 to 65 with COVID-19, enrolled during active disease.

The chain has TRBV6-5 and TRBJ1-5, with D uncertain. Per the germline V gene, CDR1 is MNHEY and CDR2 is SVGAGI. This CDR3 is 15 amino acids long. Trimming took off 6 bases at V and 0 bases at J, with 12 bases between the two ends. This CDR3 is CASSPTFYSNQPQHF. The CDR3 region has the DNA TGTGCCAGCAGCCCCACTTTTTATAGCAATCAGCCCCAGCATTTT.

This clone has just one count. The chain links TRBV19 to TRBJ1-2; TRBD1 matches 8 bases. CDR3 length: 15 amino acids. CDR1 and CDR2 from the germline V gene are LNHDA and SQIVND (reference sequence). The ends lost 7 bases at V and 7 bases at J; junction bases unmatched: 14. In DNA, the CDR3 is TGTGCCAGTACCCTTCGGGGACAGGATTCTCGTGGCTACACCTTC. Translated: CASTLRGQDSRGYTF.

V is TRBV3-1 (or the pseudogene TRBV3-2) and J is TRBJ1-6; D ambiguous. Germline lookup yields CDR1 LGHDT and CDR2 YNNKEL (reference sequence). Trimming shortened V by 1 base and J by 5 bases, and 9 bases separated the two germline ends. This CDR3 contains 15 residues. The CDR3 reads CASSQVLLHNSPLHF. CDR3 bases: TGTGCCAGCAGCCAAGTACTTCTCCATAATTCACCCCTCCACTTT.

The V call is TRBV4-3, the J call TRBJ2-1; D is unclear. CDR3 length: 15 residues. Trimming pared 0 bases from V and 0 bases from J, leaving 6 bases between. Germline V gene data show CDR1 as LGHNA and CDR2 as YSLEER. The CDR3, as DNA: TGCGCCAGCAGCCAAGATGGCCTCTCCTACAATGAGCAGTTCTTC. Translating it yields CASSQDGLSYNEQFF.

The gene calls are TRBV24-1 and TRBJ2-1; D call uncertain. CDR3 length: 14 amino acids. Trimming removed 2 bases at V and 3 bases at J, with 7 bases between. CDR1 and CDR2 (germline): KGHDR, SFDVKD. The CDR3, as DNA: TGTGCCACCAGTGATTATTCAGACTACAATGAGCAGTTCTTC. Translating it yields CATSDYSDYNEQFF.

This chain uses TRBV11-1 with TRBJ2-5, with D perhaps TRBD1 (6 bases). Looked up from germline, CDR1 is SGHAT and CDR2 is FQDESV (reference sequence). CDR3 length: 14 residues. V gave up 2 bases and J gave up 3 bases, with 10 bases separating them. DNA for the CDR3: TGTGCCAGCAGCTTATTGAGGGGGAAAGAGACCCAGTACTTC. Encoded protein: CASSLLRGKETQYF. The full variable domain, its missing parts supplied by reference TRBV11-1 and TRBJ2-5, is EAEVAQSPRYKITEKSQAVAFWCDPISGHATLYWYRQILGQGPELLVQFQDESVVDDSQLPKDRFSAERLKGVDSTLKIQPAELGDSAMYLCASSLLRGKETQYFGPGTRLLVL.

V is TRBV7-9 and J is TRBJ1-1; D perhaps matches TRBD1 (5 bases). CDR3 size: 15 residues. Trimming removed 5 bases from V and 0 bases from J, with 13 bases in between. CDR1 and CDR2 (germline): SEHNR, FQNEAQ (reference sequence). The CDR3 sequence is CASSRGHSLNTEAFF. Written as DNA, the CDR3 is TGTGCCAGCAGCCGCGGACACTCTTTGAACACTGAAGCTTTCTTT.

This chain links TRBV5-1 with TRBJ2-1; no clear D gene. Deletions cut 0 bases from V and 0 bases from J, with 13 bases between. The germline gives CDR1 SGHRS, CDR2 YFSETQ. The CDR3 has 17 residues. The CDR3 region is CASSLDPGASSYNEQFF. In nucleotides, the CDR3 is TGCGCCAGCAGCTTGGATCCCGGAGCCAGCTCCTACAATGAGCAGTTCTTC.

The rearrangement links TRBV29-1 to TRBJ2-7; the match to TRBD1 covers 9 bases. Unmatched junction bases numbered 9, after V lost 4 bases and J lost 2 bases. Germline loops: CDR1 SQVTM, CDR2 ANQGSEA. The CDR3 is 15 residues long. The DNA for the CDR3 is TGCAGCGTTGCGGGTCGCCGACAGGGGGCCTACGAGCAGTACTTC. This encodes CSVAGRRQGAYEQYF.

The chain combines TRBV3-1 (or the pseudogene TRBV3-2) with TRBJ1-3; D gene unclear. CDR1 LGHDT and CDR2 YNNKEL come from the germline V gene (reference sequence). The length of the CDR3 is 16 residues. V was shortened by 0 bases and J by 3 bases, with 12 bases between the two germline ends. The CDR3 protein is CASSQDRGNLGNTIYF. CDR3 DNA: TGTGCCAGCAGCCAAGATCGGGGTAACCTTGGAAACACCATATATTTT.

V usage is TRBV18 and J usage is TRBJ2-7; no definite D call. Germline CDR1 is KGHSH and CDR2 is LQKENI. The CDR3 covers 13 residues. Trimming pared 5 bases from V and 2 bases from J, leaving 10 bases between. The CDR3 coding sequence is TGTGCCAGCTCAACAGACACTGCCTACGAGCAGTACTTC. Its protein is CASSTDTAYEQYF.

Comment on this clone: In the same sample, other DNA sequences code for this CDR3. Here the CDR3 reads CASSPDRGTDTQYF. The CDR3 DNA sequence: TGTGCCAGTAGTCCTGACAGGGGCACAGATACGCAGTATTTT. The chain joins TRBV19 to TRBJ2-3; TRBD1 agrees at 7 bases. V was pared by 5 bases and J by 1 base, with 3 bases of the junction left unmatched. CDR3 length: 14 residues. In germline, CDR1 is LNHDA, CDR2 SQIVND (reference sequence).

This chain joins TRBV19 and TRBJ1-1; TRBD1 matches 7 bases. The V and J ends lost 3 bases and 5 bases, in that order; junction bases with no gene match: 6. Germline CDR1 and CDR2: LNHDA and SQIVND (reference sequence). This CDR3 contains 14 residues. For the CDR3, the DNA is TGTGCCAGTAGTATGGTACAGGGGCAAACTGAAGCTTTCTTT. Amino acids: CASSMVQGQTEAFF.

As DNA, the CDR3 is TGTGCCAGCAGCGTATTGGAGGGGTTCGGATCACCCCTCCACTTT. Protein: CASSVLEGFGSPLHF. The chain recombines TRBV9 with TRBJ1-6; D may be TRBD1 (5 bases). This CDR3 has 15 residues. Germline-derived CDR1 and CDR2 are SGDLS and YYNGEE. The ends were cut back, 1 base at V and 10 bases at J, with 15 bases in the middle.

The chain employs TRBV7-9 and TRBJ2-3; D remains ambiguous. V was cut by 6 bases and J by 8 bases, with 21 bases left in between. Germline V gives CDR1 SEHNR, CDR2 FQNEAQ (reference sequence). The CDR3 has 15 residues. CDR3 nucleotide sequence: TGTGCCAGCAGTCCAATGAAACAGCCCCCCGGTACGCAGTATTTT. It is translated as CASSPMKQPPGTQYF.

This clone was found a few times. This chain links TRBV7-2 with TRBJ1-4; TRBD1 is a possible D gene (5 bases). The CDR3 has 16 residues. Deletions cut 1 base from V and 4 bases from J, with 13 bases between. CDR1 and CDR2 (germline): SGHTA, FQGNSA. The CDR3 reads CASSLGVWGVNEKLFF. The CDR3 coding sequence is TGTGCCAGCAGCTTAGGGGTTTGGGGCGTTAATGAAAAACTGTTTTTT. The full variable domain, rest sourced from reference TRBV7-2 and TRBJ1-4, is GAGVSQSPSNKVTEKGKDVELRCDPISGHTALYWYRQSLGQGLEFLIYFQGNSAPDKSGLPSDRFSAERTGGSVSTLTIQRTQQEDSAVYLCASSLGVWGVNEKLFFGSGTQLSVL.